This entry features one T cell receptor beta chain sequence. It lacks a known antigen. Base qualities are not provided; no much larger clone lies one nucleotide away. Trimming at the junction amounts to 4 bases on V and 6 bases on J, and the germline ends lie 12 bases apart. Spanning cysteine to phenylalanine, the CDR3 consists of 13 amino acids. The retained sequence is limited to the CDR3, 39 bases, with the frame set at the first base. CDR1 and CDR2 are read off the germline V gene (reference sequence) as MNHEY and SMNVEV. On a MiSeq, deep resolution sequencing aimed for a depth between 1 in 1 million and 1 in 200,000 T cells, with each clonotype covered about 9.2x on average. The immunoSEQ hsTCRB Kit was used to generate TCR beta libraries. On the authors' methods: Data were analyzed with ImmunoSEQ Data Assistant and ImmunoSEQ Analyzer, with V, D and J genes assigned per IMGT definitions. Clonality, which ranges from 0 to 1, was calculated as one minus the normalized Shannon entropy of productive rearrangement frequencies. Only overrepresented clonotypes making up at least 0.05% of each patient's repertoire were included in the public clonotype analysis. Thirteen repertoires from age-matched healthy donors, obtained from immuneACCESS, served as clonality controls. What TCRdb holds here is the immuneACCESS table cut down to in-frame rearrangements. Part of the clones is not present; checked against another copy, under half of the missing clones reflect an unresolved V gene, and the others are unexplained. For V, J and clone size, that table is used; D and trimming come from the DNA. The sample table contains about 68,000 clones; only one count was recorded for around 80% of them. The biggest ten clones account for approximately 7.7% of the sample.

The entry originates in a study of cytotoxic CD8 clonotypes in ibrutinib-treated CLL (dated by TCRdb to 2020 to 2022). The study in broad terms: The cohort had over ten relapsed/refractory and 15 treatment-naive patients; some 17 were IGHV unmutated. Partial responses were observed in roughly 24 patients and complete responses in 2; after a median follow-up of around 68 months, remission was maintained in 15 or so patients and progression was observed in approximately 12. Response samples were obtained after a median of approximately twelve months of treatment, with a range of about 6 to 36 months. On average, each sample had a few hundred thousand productive templates and around 100,000 productive rearrangements. Of the roughly 90 participants in the trial, about 25 had longitudinal samples available. Cryopreserved peripheral blood mononuclear cells were collected before treatment, at response, and at either disease progression or sustained remission. Every sample from remission and from progressive disease was obtained while the patients were still on ibrutinib.

Here is what the overall study found, with its caveats: An increase in clonality was observed at ibrutinib response, with clonality remaining stable during sustained remission and falling back toward baseline at progression. At baseline, clonality was higher than in age-matched healthy donors and showed a strong correlation with circulating CD8+ T-cell counts. Lymph node repertoires were not examined, and the timing of sampling was not matched between patients in sustained remission and those whose disease progressed. Public clonotypes were rare and either shrank or stayed stable during treatment, and the rise in clonality at ibrutinib response reflected expansion of private clonotypes.

The time point tag for this specimen amounts to: progressive disease on ibrutinib. For TCR beta library preparation, roughly 1.8 micrograms of genomic DNA was extracted from cryopreserved PBMCs. High-throughput TCR beta sequencing was performed on longitudinal blood samples from CLL patients receiving ibrutinib monotherapy. The patients took part in an open-label, single-center phase 2 trial of ibrutinib monotherapy. The clonotype comes from a human donor with chronic lymphocytic leukemia. In this chain, TRBV27 is recombined with TRBJ1-2; the D gene is possibly TRBD1, with 6 bases matching. Specimen: PBMCs, collected at disease progression, from a patient treated with ibrutinib. The CDR3 is CASSSGHFDGYTF. In nucleotide form, the sequence is TGTGCCAGCAGTTCGGGACATTTCGATGGCTACACCTTC.